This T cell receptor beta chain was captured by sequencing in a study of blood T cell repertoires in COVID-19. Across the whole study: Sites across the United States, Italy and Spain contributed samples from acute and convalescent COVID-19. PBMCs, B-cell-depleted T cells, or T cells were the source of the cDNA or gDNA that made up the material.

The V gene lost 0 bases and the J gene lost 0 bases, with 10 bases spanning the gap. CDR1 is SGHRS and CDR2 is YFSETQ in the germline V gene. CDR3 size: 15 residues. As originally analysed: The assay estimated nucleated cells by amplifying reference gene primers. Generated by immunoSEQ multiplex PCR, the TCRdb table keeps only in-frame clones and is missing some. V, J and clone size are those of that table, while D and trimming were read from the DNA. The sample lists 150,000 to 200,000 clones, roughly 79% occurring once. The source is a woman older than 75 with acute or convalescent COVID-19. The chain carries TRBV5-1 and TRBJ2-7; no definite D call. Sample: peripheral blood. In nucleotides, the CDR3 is TGCGCCAGCAGCTTGGTTACCGGGTCCTCCTACGAGCAGTACTTC. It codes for CASSLVTGSSYEQYF.